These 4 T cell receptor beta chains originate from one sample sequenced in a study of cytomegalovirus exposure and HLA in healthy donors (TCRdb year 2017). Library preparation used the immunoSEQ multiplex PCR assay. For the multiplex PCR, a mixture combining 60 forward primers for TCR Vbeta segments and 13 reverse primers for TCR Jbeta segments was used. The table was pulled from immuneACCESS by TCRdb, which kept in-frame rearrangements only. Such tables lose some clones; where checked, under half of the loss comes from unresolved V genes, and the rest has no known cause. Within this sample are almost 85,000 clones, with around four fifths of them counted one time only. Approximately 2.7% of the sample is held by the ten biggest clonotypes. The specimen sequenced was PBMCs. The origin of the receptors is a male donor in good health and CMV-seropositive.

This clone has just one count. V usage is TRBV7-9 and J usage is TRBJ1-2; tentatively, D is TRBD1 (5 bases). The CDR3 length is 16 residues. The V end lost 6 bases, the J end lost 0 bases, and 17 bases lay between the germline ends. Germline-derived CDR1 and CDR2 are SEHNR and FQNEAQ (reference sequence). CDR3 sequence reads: CASRPSLQGPNYGYTF. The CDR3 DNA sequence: TGTGCCAGCAGACCAAGCCTGCAGGGCCCTAACTATGGCTACACCTTC.

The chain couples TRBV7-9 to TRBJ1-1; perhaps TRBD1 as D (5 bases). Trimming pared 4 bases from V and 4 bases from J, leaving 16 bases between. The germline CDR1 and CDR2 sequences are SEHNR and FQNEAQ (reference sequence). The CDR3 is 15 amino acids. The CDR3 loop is CASSSRAPGVTEAFF. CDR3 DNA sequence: TGTGCCAGCAGCTCCCGGGCTCCGGGGGTCACTGAAGCTTTCTTT.

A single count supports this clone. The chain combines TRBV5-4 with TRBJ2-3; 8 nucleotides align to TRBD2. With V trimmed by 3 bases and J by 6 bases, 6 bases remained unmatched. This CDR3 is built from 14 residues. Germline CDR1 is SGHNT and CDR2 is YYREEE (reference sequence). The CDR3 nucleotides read TGTGCCAGCAGCTCCCAGCGGGAGAGTGATACGCAGTATTTT. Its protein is CASSSQRESDTQYF.

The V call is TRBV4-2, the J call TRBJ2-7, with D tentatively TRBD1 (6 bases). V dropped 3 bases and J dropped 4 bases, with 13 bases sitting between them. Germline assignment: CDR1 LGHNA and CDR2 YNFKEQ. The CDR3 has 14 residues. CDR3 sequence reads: CASSQVIGQYEQYF. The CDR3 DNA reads TGTGCCAGCAGCCAGGTGATAGGACAGTACGAGCAGTACTTC.